One and the same sample provided the 5 T cell receptor beta chains below, sequenced in a study of blood T cell repertoires in COVID-19. TCRdb keeps only in-frame clones here, not all; method: immunoSEQ multiplex PCR. This sample has a few hundred thousand clones, with 85% to 90% found just once. Specimen: PBMCs or T cells enriched from blood (not recorded which). These receptors were collected from a woman aged 55-75 years who had recovered from COVID-19.

The CDR3 DNA is TGTGCCAGCAGCCGCGGACAGGGCTATGGCTACACCTTC. This encodes CASSRGQGYGYTF. The chain carries TRBV6-5 and TRBJ1-2; 8 nucleotides match TRBD1. CDR1 MNHEY and CDR2 SVGAGI come from the germline V gene. V was pared by 6 bases and J by 4 bases, with 4 bases of the junction left unmatched. The CDR3 runs 13 residues.

V is TRBV6-5 and J is TRBJ1-6; D not certain. Germline V CDR1 and CDR2: MNHEY, SVGAGI. This CDR3 comprises 12 residues. With 7 bases removed from V and 12 bases from J, the gap between germline ends came to 13 bases. CDR3 sequence: CASKFGEVPLHF. The CDR3 DNA reads TGTGCCAGCAAGTTCGGGGAGGTACCCCTCCACTTT.

CDR3 amino acids: CASSRLAGQFF. The CDR3 DNA is TGTGCCAGCAGCCGACTAGCGGGACAGTTCTTC. This rearrangement joins TRBV7-9 to TRBJ2-1; TRBD2 agrees at 11 bases. The CDR3 runs 11 residues. CDR1 and CDR2 from the germline V gene are SEHNR and FQNEAQ (reference sequence). Trimming took 5 bases from V and 13 from J; bases not matched to a gene: 1.

This chain joins TRBV12-3 or TRBV12-4 and TRBJ2-7; the D is unclear. The germline V and J ends were trimmed by 2 bases and 3 bases, with 5 bases remaining between them. The CDR3 spans 12 residues. The CDR3: CASSLINYEQYF. The CDR3 coding sequence is TGTGCCAGCAGTTTAATTAACTACGAGCAGTACTTC.

V is TRBV5-4 and J is TRBJ2-1; tentatively, D is TRBD2 (6 bases). V dropped 2 bases and J dropped 9 bases, with 18 bases sitting between them. CDR1 is SGHNT, CDR2 YYREEE, per germline (reference sequence). The CDR3 contains 15 residues. CDR3 sequence: CASSFGRQPTTEQFF. The CDR3 DNA reads TGTGCCAGCAGCTTCGGGAGACAGCCGACAACTGAGCAGTTCTTC.